This entry features one T cell receptor beta chain sequence. Its antigen is unknown. Assay: immunoSEQ multiplex PCR; the TCRdb copy retains only in-frame clones and omits some. Of hundreds of thousands of clones listed, under 95% are singletons. The data derive from a study of shared clonotypes between healthy human individuals. The naive CD8 fraction comprised CD45RO-negative cells positively selected for CCR7 and excluded terminally differentiated effector memory CD45RA+ cells. Overall study findings and caveats: Between several donors, naive CD4 clonotypes were shared at a level of approximately 5%. Among donors, sharing of clonotypes was expected to be affected by sequencing depth.

This TCR was recovered from a man aged 25-45 years in good health. Source material: naive CD8+ T cells sorted from blood.

The DNA of the CDR3 is TGCGCCAGCAGTGATGAGACTAGCGGAGATACGCAGTATTTT. Protein product: CASSDETSGDTQYF. The rearrangement joins TRBV10-1 to TRBJ2-3, with 9 bases lining up with TRBD2. Germline V gives CDR1 WNHNN, CDR2 SYGVQD (reference sequence). The CDR3 has 14 amino acids. Trimming removed 3 bases from V and 5 bases from J; junction bases left unmatched: 3.